The clone carrying this T cell receptor beta chain appeared many times. As for time point: newly diagnosed GD, antithyroid drugs for less than 3 months. The TCR library was made from RNA extracted from PBMCs. This record belongs to a study of regulatory T cells in long-lasting Graves disease. Relying on iRepertoire HTBI primers and Arm-PCR of CDR3 regions, the team built TCR beta libraries. TCRdb redid the calling of the multiplex PCR reads with MiXCR, one entry per CDR3 protein. Here the sample spans 250,000 or so distinct CDR3 sequences, 20% being singletons. The sample consisted of peripheral blood mononuclear cells (PBMCs), taken at new diagnosis, from a patient treated with antithyroid drugs. This clonotype was obtained from a female donor with Graves disease.

CDR3 sequence: CASTPSTSGNKQFF. Written as DNA, the CDR3 is TGTGCCAGCACCCCATCGACTAGCGGGAACAAGCAGTTCTTC. The chain joins TRBV11-2 to TRBJ2-1; TRBD2 aligns across 11 bases. V shed 7 bases, J shed 11 bases, and the junction held 10 bases outside the gene matches. Germline V gives CDR1 SGHAT, CDR2 FQNNGV. The CDR3 has 14 amino acids.